This TCR beta chain was obtained from a study of T cells in Graves' hyperthyroidism and ophthalmopathy. The definition of stable Graves' hyperthyroidism was no ophthalmopathy progression within 18 months. The V end was cut by 1 base, the J end by 6 bases, with 13 bases between. The CDR3 consists of 15 residues. The germline V gene encodes CDR1 DFQATT and CDR2 SNEGSKA (reference sequence). The count of this clonotype is one. Amplification yielded TCR beta CDR3 regions, with RNA transcripts as the source. The HTBI primer set drove a first-round RT-PCR of the TCR CDR3. One entry per CDR3 protein, called by TCRdb with MiXCR from the multiplex PCR reads. This table holds some 510,000 distinct CDR3 sequences, under 60% found once.

J is TRBJ1-6 and V is TRBV20-1; a possible D gene is TRBD1 (5 bases). This sequence originates from a woman between 18 and 29 years old with Graves' hyperthyroidism. Material: peripheral blood or thyroid tissue (not recorded which). This chain's CDR3 is CSARGGVLGNSPLHF. CDR3 nucleotide sequence: TGCAGTGCTAGAGGGGGCGTTTTGGGTAATTCACCCCTCCACTTT.